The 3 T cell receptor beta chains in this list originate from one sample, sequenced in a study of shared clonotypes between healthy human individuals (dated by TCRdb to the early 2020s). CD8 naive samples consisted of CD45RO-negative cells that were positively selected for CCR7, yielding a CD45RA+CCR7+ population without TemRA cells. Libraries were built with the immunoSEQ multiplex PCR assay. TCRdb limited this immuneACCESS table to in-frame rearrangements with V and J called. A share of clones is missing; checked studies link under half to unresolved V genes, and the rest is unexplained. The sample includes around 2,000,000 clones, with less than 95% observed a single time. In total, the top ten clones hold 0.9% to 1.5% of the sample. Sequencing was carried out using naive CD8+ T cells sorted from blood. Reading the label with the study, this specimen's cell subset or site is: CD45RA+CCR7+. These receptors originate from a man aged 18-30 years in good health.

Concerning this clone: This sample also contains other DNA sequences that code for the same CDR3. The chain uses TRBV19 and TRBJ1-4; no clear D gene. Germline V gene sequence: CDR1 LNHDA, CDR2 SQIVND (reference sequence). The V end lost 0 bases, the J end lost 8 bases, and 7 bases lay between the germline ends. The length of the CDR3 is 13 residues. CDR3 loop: CASSIDLEEKLFF. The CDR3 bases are TGTGCCAGTAGTATAGATTTGGAGGAAAAACTGTTTTTT.

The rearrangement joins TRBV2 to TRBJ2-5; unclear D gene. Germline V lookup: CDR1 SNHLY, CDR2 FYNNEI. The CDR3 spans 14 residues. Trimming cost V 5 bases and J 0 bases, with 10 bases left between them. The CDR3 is CASSFTENQETQYF. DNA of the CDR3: TGTGCCAGCAGTTTTACAGAGAACCAAGAGACCCAGTACTTC. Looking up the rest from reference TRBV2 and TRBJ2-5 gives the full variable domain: EPEVTQTPSHQVTQMGQEVILRCVPISNHLYFYWYRQILGQKVEFLVSFYNNEISEKSEIFDDQFSVERPDGSNFTLKIRSTKLEDSAMYFCASSFTENQETQYFGPGTRLLVL.

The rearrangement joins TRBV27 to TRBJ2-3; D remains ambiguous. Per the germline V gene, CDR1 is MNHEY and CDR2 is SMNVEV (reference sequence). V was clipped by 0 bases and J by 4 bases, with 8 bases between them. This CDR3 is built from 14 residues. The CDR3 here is CASSLSFFPDTQYF. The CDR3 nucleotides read TGTGCCAGCAGTTTATCGTTTTTCCCAGATACGCAGTATTTT.